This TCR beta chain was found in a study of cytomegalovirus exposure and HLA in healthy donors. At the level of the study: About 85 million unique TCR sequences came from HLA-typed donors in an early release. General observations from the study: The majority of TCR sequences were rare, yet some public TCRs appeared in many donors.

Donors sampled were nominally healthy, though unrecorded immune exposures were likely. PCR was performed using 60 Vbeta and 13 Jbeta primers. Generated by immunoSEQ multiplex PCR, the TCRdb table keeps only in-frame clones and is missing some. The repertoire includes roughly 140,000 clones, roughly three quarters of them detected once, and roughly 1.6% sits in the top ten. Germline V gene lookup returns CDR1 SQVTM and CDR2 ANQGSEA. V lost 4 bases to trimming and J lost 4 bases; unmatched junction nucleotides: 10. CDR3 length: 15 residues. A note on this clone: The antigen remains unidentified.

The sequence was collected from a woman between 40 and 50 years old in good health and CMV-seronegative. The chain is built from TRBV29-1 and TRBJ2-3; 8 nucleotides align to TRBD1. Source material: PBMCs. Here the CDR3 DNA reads TGCAGCGTTGTTCCCGCCAGGGGGCAACCAGATACGCAGTATTTT. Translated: CSVVPARGQPDTQYF.